This T cell receptor (beta chain) appears in the sequencing data of a study of T cells in localized non-small cell lung cancer. Study outcomes and limitations: A median of around 60 clones ranked among the top 100 in tumor appeared in adjacent lung. Tumor samples were not multi-region, leaving intratumor heterogeneity unexcluded. A higher density of T cells in blood coincided with extended overall survival.

Produced via immunoSEQ multiplex PCR; TCRdb's table is partial and in-frame only. The sample has 40,000 to 60,000 clones, around 90% seen once. Germline V gives CDR1 SGHRS, CDR2 YFSETQ. CDR3 length: 12 amino acids. Trimming took 4 bases from V and 7 from J; bases not matched to a gene: 4. About this clone: Its target is not known.

The input for sequencing was PBMCs, taken before any cancer treatment. The receptor comes from a female donor with stage II lung adenocarcinoma. The V and J genes are TRBV5-1 and TRBJ1-2; 7 bases are a match to TRBD1. In nucleotides, the CDR3 is TGCGCCAGCAGCGCCGACAGGGCTGGCTACACCTTC. Protein: CASSADRAGYTF. Based on the CDR3 plus reference TRBV5-1 and TRBJ1-2, the full variable domain is KAGVTQTPRYLIKTRGQQVTLSCSPISGHRSVSWYQQTPGQGLQFLFEYFSETQRNKGNFPGRFSGRQFSNSRSEMNVSTLELGDSALYLCASSADRAGYTFGSGTRLTVV.